These 12 T cell receptor beta chains were all obtained from the same sample, sequenced in a study of shared clonotypes between healthy human individuals. Sequencing used immunoSEQ multiplex PCR; TCRdb keeps in-frame clones, though not all of them. The sample records about 1 million clones, under 80% being singletons. Sequenced: memory CD4+ T cells sorted from blood. Subset here: CD45RA-negative fraction. The receptors here all came from a man between 18 and 29 years old in good health.

The chain recombines TRBV5-1 with TRBJ2-3, with D possibly matching TRBD1 (6 bases). CDR3 length: 15 residues. Trimming took 1 base from V and 0 from J, leaving 9 bases between them. CDR1 and CDR2 from the germline V gene are SGHRS and YFSETQ. The CDR3 reads CASSLTGPSTDTQYF. Written as DNA, the CDR3 is TGCGCCAGCAGCTTGACAGGGCCGAGCACAGATACGCAGTATTTT.

J is TRBJ2-1 and V is TRBV5-1; possibly TRBD1 for D (5 bases). V was trimmed by 5 bases and J by 0 bases, leaving 9 bases between them. The CDR3 is 14 residues long. Germline-derived CDR1 and CDR2 are SGHRS and YFSETQ. CDR3 coding DNA: TGCGCCAGCAGAACAGGTAACTCCTACAATGAGCAGTTCTTC. Protein sequence: CASRTGNSYNEQFF. Full variable domain (rest looked up from reference TRBV5-1 and TRBJ2-1): KAGVTQTPRYLIKTRGQQVTLSCSPISGHRSVSWYQQTPGQGLQFLFEYFSETQRNKGNFPGRFSGRQFSNSRSEMNVSTLELGDSALYLCASRTGNSYNEQFFGPGTRLTVL.

This chain joins TRBV4-3 and TRBJ2-7; the D gene is possibly TRBD2 (5 bases). Trimming cost V 0 bases and J 0 bases, with 12 bases left between them. The CDR3 is 16 amino acids. Germline loops: CDR1 LGHNA, CDR2 YSLEER. The chain's CDR3 is CASSQDPGSSSYEQYF. As DNA, the CDR3 is TGCGCCAGCAGCCAAGATCCGGGATCGAGCTCCTACGAGCAGTACTTC.

The chain joins TRBV10-3 to TRBJ2-6; D is undetermined. The V end was cut by 0 bases, the J end by 2 bases, with 8 bases between. Germline CDR1 ENHRY, CDR2 SYGVKD. This CDR3 is 16 amino acids long. This CDR3 reads CAISESGVAGANVLTF. CDR3 DNA sequence: TGTGCCATCAGTGAGTCTGGGGTAGCTGGGGCCAACGTCCTGACTTTC.

This sequence joins TRBV10-2 and TRBJ2-5; either TRBD1 or TRBD2 may supply D (6 bases each). Trimming took 6 bases from V and 4 from J, leaving 12 bases between them. In germline, CDR1 is WSHSY, CDR2 SAAADI. This CDR3 is 13 amino acids long. As DNA, the CDR3 is TGCGCCAGCAGGTGGGGGGCCGGAGAGACCCAGTACTTC. This codes for CASRWGAGETQYF.

V is TRBV2 and J is TRBJ2-7, with no clear D. CDR1 and CDR2 from the germline V gene are SNHLY and FYNNEI. This CDR3 is 11 amino acids long. The V end was cut by 7 bases, the J end by 6 bases, with 10 bases between. CDR3 region: CASNYRGEQYF. The CDR3 DNA reads TGTGCCAGCAATTACAGAGGCGAGCAGTACTTC.

This clone was seen a single time. Within the sample, other DNA sequences also encode this same CDR3. CDR3 protein: CASSYSRRMNTEAFF. The CDR3 bases are TGTGCCAGCAGTTACTCGAGGCGGATGAACACTGAAGCTTTCTTT. The V gene is TRBV6-5, the J gene TRBJ1-1; D is uncertain. The V end lost 0 bases, the J end lost 0 bases, and 8 bases lay between the germline ends. CDR3 length: 15 residues. Germline V gene lookup returns CDR1 MNHEY and CDR2 SVGAGI.

The gene calls are TRBV4-1 and TRBJ1-1; TRBD1 is a possible D gene (5 bases). The CDR3 covers 14 residues. Trimming removed 8 bases at V and 6 bases at J, with 19 bases between. Germline CDR1 is MGHRA and CDR2 is YSYEKL. The CDR3 sequence: CASGGLQGSSEAFF. CDR3 nucleotides: TGCGCCAGCGGGGGGTTGCAGGGTAGCTCTGAAGCTTTCTTT.

This clone has just one count. Written as DNA, the CDR3 is TGCGCCAGCAGTGAGTCGCAGCCAGTTAGCACAGATACGCAGTATTTT. Protein product: CASSESQPVSTDTQYF. This chain joins TRBV10-1 and TRBJ2-3; unclear D gene. V dropped 0 bases and J dropped 0 bases, with 10 bases sitting between them. From germline, CDR1 is WNHNN and CDR2 SYGVQD (reference sequence). This CDR3 is 16 amino acids long.

The CDR3 coding sequence is TGCAGCGTCCTCTCCCGCGGACAAGAGACCCAGTACTTC. Its protein is CSVLSRGQETQYF. The V and J genes are TRBV29-1 and TRBJ2-5; D is unresolved. Trimming cost V 6 bases and J 2 bases, with 13 bases left between them. Germline lookup yields CDR1 SQVTM and CDR2 ANQGSEA. CDR3 length: 13 residues.

V is TRBV7-2 and J is TRBJ2-1; TRBD2 matches at 9 bases. The V and J ends lost 6 bases and 12 bases, in that order; junction bases with no gene match: 6. The CDR3 contains 12 residues. Germline CDR1 SGHTA, CDR2 FQGNSA. The CDR3 protein is CASSRTSERQFF. DNA of the CDR3: TGTGCCAGCAGTCGGACTAGCGAGCGGCAGTTCTTC.

This chain links TRBV2 with TRBJ1-5; 8 bases agree with TRBD1. V was clipped by 5 bases and J by 0 bases; unmatched bases: 3. Germline assignment: CDR1 SNHLY and CDR2 FYNNEI. This CDR3 comprises 15 residues. The CDR3 reads CASSPGGLSNQPQHF. CDR3 coding DNA: TGTGCCAGCAGTCCAGGGGGCCTTAGCAATCAGCCCCAGCATTTT.